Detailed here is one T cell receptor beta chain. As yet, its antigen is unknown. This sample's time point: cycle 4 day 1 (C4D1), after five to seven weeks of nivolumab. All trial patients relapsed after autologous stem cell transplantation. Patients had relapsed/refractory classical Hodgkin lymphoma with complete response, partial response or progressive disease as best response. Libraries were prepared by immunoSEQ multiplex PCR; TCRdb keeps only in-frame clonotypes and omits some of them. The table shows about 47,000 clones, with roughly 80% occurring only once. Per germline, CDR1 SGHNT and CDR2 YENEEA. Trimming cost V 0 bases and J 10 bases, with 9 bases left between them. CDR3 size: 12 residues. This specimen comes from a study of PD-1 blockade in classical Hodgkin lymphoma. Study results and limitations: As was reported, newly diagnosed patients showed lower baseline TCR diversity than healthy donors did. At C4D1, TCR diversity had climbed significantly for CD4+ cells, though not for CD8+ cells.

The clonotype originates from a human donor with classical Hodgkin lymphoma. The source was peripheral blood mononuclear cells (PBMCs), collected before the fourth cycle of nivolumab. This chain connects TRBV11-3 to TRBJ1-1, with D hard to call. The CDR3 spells CASSLDFDAAFF. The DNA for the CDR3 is TGTGCCAGCAGCTTAGACTTTGACGCAGCTTTCTTT.